A selection of T cell receptor beta chains follows, all from one sample in a study of blood T cell repertoires in COVID-19. Clones were read by immunoSEQ multiplex PCR, and TCRdb kept only the in-frame ones, dropping some. In the table there are approximately 270,000 clones, 80% to 90% of which are singletons. The sequencing sample was made of peripheral blood. The receptors originated from a woman aged 70-85 years with acute or convalescent COVID-19. CDR3s include the opening cysteine and the closing phenylalanine or tryptophan. D genes are given only for firm matches. Rows may omit the clone size; those that give it use once, few, many or a size class.

v_gene: TRBV3-1/TRBV3-2
d_gene: .
j_gene: TRBJ1-2
abundance: .
CDR3aa: CASSPKEDYGYTF
CDR3nt: TGTGCCAGCAGTCCGAAAGAGGACTATGGCTACACCTTC

v_gene: TRBV2
d_gene: TRBD1
j_gene: TRBJ1-2
abundance: .
CDR3aa: CASRDRGKVYGYTF
CDR3nt: TGTGCCAGCAGGGACAGGGGAAAGGTCTATGGCTACACCTTC

v_gene: TRBV6-5
d_gene: .
j_gene: TRBJ2-7
abundance: few
CDR3aa: CASRAVSYEQYF
CDR3nt: TGTGCCAGCAGAGCCGTGTCGTACGAGCAGTACTTC

v_gene: TRBV5-6
d_gene: TRBD1
j_gene: TRBJ1-4
abundance: .
CDR3aa: CASSYRGSNEKLFF
CDR3nt: TGTGCCAGCAGCTACAGGGGATCTAATGAAAAACTGTTTTTT

v_gene: TRBV7-9
d_gene: TRBD2
j_gene: TRBJ2-1
abundance: .
CDR3aa: CASGTSVAHEQFF
CDR3nt: TGTGCCAGCGGGACTAGCGTCGCACATGAGCAGTTCTTC

v_gene: TRBV7-2
d_gene: TRBD1
j_gene: TRBJ2-7
abundance: .
CDR3aa: CASSLASTGNEQYF
CDR3nt: TGTGCCAGCAGCTTAGCGTCGACAGGGAACGAGCAGTACTTC

v_gene: TRBV19
d_gene: TRBD2
j_gene: TRBJ2-1
abundance: .
CDR3aa: CASSIVSAGGYNEQFF
CDR3nt: TGTGCCAGTAGTATAGTATCAGCGGGGGGCTACAATGAGCAGTTCTTC

v_gene: TRBV6-5
d_gene: TRBD1
j_gene: TRBJ1-1
abundance: .
CDR3aa: CASAAVGQGNTEAFF
CDR3nt: TGTGCCAGCGCCGCAGTAGGACAGGGGAACACTGAAGCTTTCTTT

v_gene: TRBV20-1
d_gene: .
j_gene: TRBJ1-3
abundance: .
CDR3aa: CSARGGNTIYF
CDR3nt: TGCAGTGCACGCGGGGGAAACACCATATATTTT

v_gene: TRBV5-6
d_gene: TRBD1
j_gene: TRBJ2-1
abundance: .
CDR3aa: CASSQENRGWYNEQFF
CDR3nt: TGTGCCAGCAGCCAAGAGAACAGGGGTTGGTACAATGAGCAGTTCTTC

v_gene: TRBV5-1
d_gene: TRBD2
j_gene: TRBJ2-7
abundance: .
CDR3aa: CASSFGTAGDEQYF
CDR3nt: TGCGCCAGCAGCTTCGGGACCGCGGGGGACGAGCAGTACTTC

v_gene: TRBV30
d_gene: .
j_gene: TRBJ1-1
abundance: .
CDR3aa: CAWSVSGATEAFF
CDR3nt: TGTGCCTGGAGTGTTTCAGGGGCCACTGAAGCTTTCTTT

v_gene: TRBV24-1
d_gene: TRBD1
j_gene: TRBJ1-2
abundance: .
CDR3aa: CATGTGSSGYTF
CDR3nt: TGTGCCACCGGGACAGGGTCGTCTGGCTACACCTTC

v_gene: TRBV27
d_gene: TRBD1
j_gene: TRBJ2-5
abundance: .
CDR3aa: CASRRTGVRMEETQYF
CDR3nt: TGTGCCAGCAGACGGACAGGGGTTCGTATGGAGGAGACCCAGTACTTC

v_gene: TRBV2
d_gene: .
j_gene: TRBJ1-1
abundance: .
CDR3aa: CASSAGPTNTEAFF
CDR3nt: TGTGCCAGCAGCGCGGGACCCACGAACACTGAAGCTTTCTTT

v_gene: TRBV6-1
d_gene: TRBD1
j_gene: TRBJ1-2
abundance: few
CDR3aa: CASSEPGQAYGYTF
CDR3nt: TGTGCCAGCAGTGAGCCGGGACAGGCTTATGGCTACACCTTC

v_gene: TRBV10-1
d_gene: .
j_gene: TRBJ2-3
abundance: few
CDR3aa: CASRDNSGSDTQYF
CDR3nt: TGCGCCAGCAGGGACAACTCGGGCTCAGATACGCAGTATTTT

v_gene: TRBV29-1
d_gene: TRBD1
j_gene: TRBJ1-1
abundance: .
CDR3aa: CSVGRGRDTEAFF
CDR3nt: TGCAGCGTTGGGAGGGGGCGAGACACTGAAGCTTTCTTT

v_gene: TRBV4-1
d_gene: .
j_gene: TRBJ1-5
abundance: .
CDR3aa: CASSHPGAQPQHF
CDR3nt: TGCGCCAGCAGCCACCCAGGGGCCCAGCCCCAGCATTTT

v_gene: TRBV7-2
d_gene: .
j_gene: TRBJ1-1
abundance: few
CDR3aa: CASSRGPKNTEAFF
CDR3nt: TGTGCCAGCAGCCGCGGGCCTAAGAACACTGAAGCTTTCTTT

v_gene: TRBV7-9
d_gene: .
j_gene: TRBJ2-7
abundance: few
CDR3aa: CASSLARGIYEQYF
CDR3nt: TGTGCCAGCAGCTTAGCTAGGGGCATCTACGAGCAGTACTTC

v_gene: TRBV7-8
d_gene: .
j_gene: TRBJ2-5
abundance: .
CDR3aa: CASSALLAPSETQYF
CDR3nt: TGTGCCAGCAGCGCCCTACTAGCACCCTCGGAGACCCAGTACTTC

v_gene: TRBV15
d_gene: TRBD2
j_gene: TRBJ2-1
abundance: .
CDR3aa: CATRGGQHNEQFF
CDR3nt: TGTGCCACCCGGGGGGGCCAGCACAATGAGCAGTTCTTC

v_gene: TRBV6-5
d_gene: .
j_gene: TRBJ1-4
abundance: .
CDR3aa: CASSPTATNEKLFF
CDR3nt: TGTGCCAGCAGCCCGACTGCTACTAATGAAAAACTGTTTTTT

v_gene: TRBV10-3
d_gene: .
j_gene: TRBJ1-5
abundance: once
CDR3aa: CAISEGRSGGNQPQHF
CDR3nt: TGTGCCATCAGTGAAGGTAGGAGCGGCGGCAATCAGCCCCAGCATTTT

v_gene: TRBV18
d_gene: .
j_gene: TRBJ2-5
abundance: .
CDR3aa: CASSPKASSRETQYF
CDR3nt: TGTGCCAGCTCACCCAAGGCTAGCAGCCGGGAGACCCAGTACTTC

v_gene: TRBV11-2
d_gene: TRBD2
j_gene: TRBJ2-2
abundance: .
CDR3aa: CASSRTSGDQTGELFF
CDR3nt: TGTGCCAGCAGCCGGACTAGCGGGGATCAGACCGGGGAGCTGTTTTTT

v_gene: TRBV2
d_gene: TRBD1
j_gene: TRBJ1-4
abundance: .
CDR3aa: CASGKTGGLDEKLFF
CDR3nt: TGTGCCAGCGGAAAAACAGGGGGCTTAGACGAAAAACTGTTTTTT

v_gene: TRBV2
d_gene: .
j_gene: TRBJ2-2
abundance: few
CDR3aa: CASTGSNTGELFF
CDR3nt: TGTGCCAGCACGGGATCGAACACCGGGGAGCTGTTTTTT

v_gene: TRBV6-1
d_gene: TRBD2
j_gene: TRBJ2-5
abundance: .
CDR3aa: CASSEARLAGGLLQTQYF
CDR3nt: TGTGCCAGCAGTGAAGCGAGACTAGCGGGGGGGCTCTTACAGACCCAGTACTTC

v_gene: TRBV2
d_gene: .
j_gene: TRBJ2-2
abundance: .
CDR3aa: CASSSHYTGELFF
CDR3nt: TGTGCCAGCAGTTCCCACTATACCGGGGAGCTGTTTTTT

v_gene: TRBV6-5
d_gene: .
j_gene: TRBJ2-1
abundance: .
CDR3aa: CASSYGSRGGYNEQFF
CDR3nt: TGTGCCAGCAGTTACGGGTCGAGGGGAGGATACAATGAGCAGTTCTTC

v_gene: TRBV3-1/TRBV3-2
d_gene: TRBD2
j_gene: TRBJ2-3
abundance: .
CDR3aa: CASSQGRSGGYTDTQYF
CDR3nt: TGTGCCAGCAGCCAGGGGCGGAGCGGGGGTTACACAGATACGCAGTATTTT

v_gene: TRBV29-1
d_gene: .
j_gene: TRBJ2-2
abundance: .
CDR3aa: CSVEDPGNTGELFF
CDR3nt: TGCAGCGTTGAAGATCCAGGGAACACCGGGGAGCTGTTTTTT

v_gene: TRBV10-1
d_gene: TRBD2
j_gene: TRBJ2-7
abundance: .
CDR3aa: CASSDSGGGSSYEQYF
CDR3nt: TGCGCCAGCAGTGACTCCGGCGGGGGTAGCTCCTACGAGCAGTACTTC

v_gene: TRBV6-7
d_gene: .
j_gene: TRBJ1-5
abundance: .
CDR3aa: CARVTADPPSNQPQHF
CDR3nt: TGTGCCAGGGTAACAGCAGACCCACCTAGCAATCAGCCCCAGCATTTT

v_gene: TRBV5-3
d_gene: TRBD1
j_gene: TRBJ1-3
abundance: .
CDR3aa: CARSSPTGPINLGNTIYF
CDR3nt: TGTGCCAGAAGCTCTCCGACAGGGCCAATTAACCTTGGAAACACCATATATTTT

v_gene: TRBV30
d_gene: .
j_gene: TRBJ2-6
abundance: .
CDR3aa: CAWSVGLSGANVLTF
CDR3nt: TGTGCCTGGAGTGTTGGGCTTTCTGGGGCCAACGTCCTGACTTTC

v_gene: TRBV5-4
d_gene: .
j_gene: TRBJ2-3
abundance: few
CDR3aa: CASSSDRRNTDTQYF
CDR3nt: TGTGCCAGCAGCTCCGACAGGAGAAACACAGATACGCAGTATTTT

v_gene: TRBV6-5
d_gene: TRBD1
j_gene: TRBJ1-3
abundance: .
CDR3aa: CASSYTGDSGNTIYF
CDR3nt: TGTGCCAGCAGTTATACAGGGGACTCTGGAAACACCATATATTTT

v_gene: TRBV2
d_gene: .
j_gene: TRBJ1-3
abundance: .
CDR3aa: CASGAPASGNTIYF
CDR3nt: TGTGCCAGCGGGGCACCCGCCTCTGGAAACACCATATATTTT

v_gene: TRBV24-1
d_gene: TRBD1
j_gene: TRBJ2-3
abundance: .
CDR3aa: CATSDGGQGTDTQYF
CDR3nt: TGTGCCACCAGTGATGGGGGACAGGGCACAGATACGCAGTATTTT

v_gene: TRBV7-9
d_gene: .
j_gene: TRBJ2-1
abundance: .
CDR3aa: CASSLGGAQDGKGFF
CDR3nt: TGTGCCAGCAGTCTAGGGGGGGCGCAGGACGGCAAGGGATTCTTC

v_gene: TRBV5-4
d_gene: .
j_gene: TRBJ2-1
abundance: .
CDR3aa: CASSSELGDEQFF
CDR3nt: TGTGCCAGCAGCTCCGAGCTAGGGGATGAGCAGTTCTTC

v_gene: TRBV6-5
d_gene: .
j_gene: TRBJ1-5
abundance: .
CDR3aa: CASSTQGGQPQHF
CDR3nt: TGTGCCAGCAGTACTCAGGGAGGACAGCCCCAGCATTTT

v_gene: TRBV5-1
d_gene: .
j_gene: TRBJ1-2
abundance: .
CDR3aa: CASSPTAGAKYGYTF
CDR3nt: TGCGCCAGCAGCCCCACGGCAGGGGCAAAGTATGGCTACACCTTC

v_gene: TRBV12-3/TRBV12-4
d_gene: .
j_gene: TRBJ1-1
abundance: .
CDR3aa: CASSFGGLTKAFF
CDR3nt: TGTGCCAGCAGTTTCGGCGGACTAACTAAAGCTTTCTTT

v_gene: TRBV12-3/TRBV12-4
d_gene: .
j_gene: TRBJ1-2
abundance: .
CDR3aa: CASSPLSGLGYTF
CDR3nt: TGTGCCAGCAGTCCGCTCAGTGGGCTCGGCTACACCTTC

v_gene: TRBV18
d_gene: .
j_gene: TRBJ1-2
abundance: .
CDR3aa: CASSPRREGVYGYTF
CDR3nt: TGTGCCAGCTCACCACGGCGCGAGGGAGTCTATGGCTACACCTTC

v_gene: TRBV10-2
d_gene: .
j_gene: TRBJ1-1
abundance: few
CDR3aa: CASSGPDRPREAFF
CDR3nt: TGCGCCAGCAGTGGGCCTGACAGACCGAGAGAAGCTTTCTTT

v_gene: TRBV5-1
d_gene: .
j_gene: TRBJ1-2
abundance: .
CDR3aa: CASSLASVRDYGYTF
CDR3nt: TGCGCCAGCAGCTTGGCCAGCGTCAGAGACTATGGCTACACCTTC

v_gene: TRBV29-1
d_gene: .
j_gene: TRBJ1-1
abundance: .
CDR3aa: CSVRTDANTEAFF
CDR3nt: TGCAGCGTCCGGACAGACGCTAACACTGAAGCTTTCTTT

v_gene: TRBV7-2
d_gene: TRBD1
j_gene: TRBJ2-3
abundance: .
CDR3aa: CASSSTGTGPTDTQYF
CDR3nt: TGTGCCAGCAGCTCTACCGGGACAGGGCCCACAGATACGCAGTATTTT

v_gene: TRBV3-1/TRBV3-2
d_gene: TRBD1
j_gene: TRBJ1-2
abundance: .
CDR3aa: CASSPSTGEDGYTF
CDR3nt: TGTGCCAGCAGCCCCTCGACAGGGGAGGATGGCTACACCTTC

v_gene: TRBV6-5
d_gene: .
j_gene: TRBJ1-2
abundance: .
CDR3aa: CATKSGGGYGYTF
CDR3nt: TGTGCCACTAAGTCGGGGGGGGGCTATGGCTACACCTTC

v_gene: TRBV2
d_gene: TRBD2
j_gene: TRBJ2-3
abundance: .
CDR3aa: CASSDASGGAGGTDTQYF
CDR3nt: TGTGCCAGCAGTGATGCTAGCGGGGGGGCCGGTGGCACAGATACGCAGTATTTT

v_gene: TRBV5-1
d_gene: .
j_gene: TRBJ1-1
abundance: once
CDR3aa: CASSRRSGTEAFF
CDR3nt: TGCGCCAGCAGCCGAAGAAGCGGGACTGAAGCTTTCTTT

v_gene: TRBV2
d_gene: .
j_gene: TRBJ1-2
abundance: .
CDR3aa: CASSFDGYTF
CDR3nt: TGTGCCAGCAGTTTCGATGGCTACACCTTC

v_gene: TRBV19
d_gene: TRBD1
j_gene: TRBJ1-3
abundance: .
CDR3aa: CASSTRTGGNTIYF
CDR3nt: TGTGCCAGTAGTACGCGGACAGGGGGAAACACCATATATTTT